Sequencing of this TCR beta chain was carried out in a study of blood T cells in healthy people across ages. For the study at large: T cells yielded about one barcoded beta molecule per two cells through template switching.

Primed by a sample-barcoded 5' primer and a J-beta primer mix, a second PCR proceeded for about 6 to 12 cycles. TCRdb independently ran MiXCR on the 5' RACE reads; one entry per CDR3 protein. Of approximately 850,000 distinct CDR3 sequences listed, 58% are singletons. The CDR3 is 14 amino acids. The germline gives CDR1 SGHTA, CDR2 FQGNSA. Between the trimmed V and J ends, which lost 4 bases and 1 base, there was a span of 10 bases. Whole-study findings and limits: Investigators viewed diversity estimates from one million T cells as underestimates, the study reported.

This clonotype occurred a few times. Antigen specificity is unknown. The chain links TRBV7-2 to TRBJ2-5; no firm D call. The receptor comes from a man younger than 45 in good health. Specimen: blood. The CDR3 coding sequence is TGTGCCAGCAGCTCATTTAGGTCCCAAGAGACCCAGTACTTC. Protein: CASSSFRSQETQYF.